This T cell receptor beta chain was sequenced in a study of blood T cell repertoires in COVID-19. Germline CDR1 LNHDA, CDR2 SQIVND (reference sequence). V lost 3 bases and J lost 0, with 6 bases in between. The CDR3 contains 15 residues. Only in-frame clones appear in the TCRdb table, and some are missing; sequencing was by immunoSEQ multiplex PCR. The table lists some 150,000 clones, about nine tenths of them singletons. The genes are TRBV19 and TRBJ1-6; D gene ambiguous. The specimen sequenced was peripheral blood. The receptor's source is a human donor in a cohort sampled during active COVID-19. Here the CDR3 reads CASSIGGSYNSPLHF. CDR3 DNA sequence: TGTGCCAGTAGTATTGGAGGCTCCTATAATTCACCCCTCCACTTT.